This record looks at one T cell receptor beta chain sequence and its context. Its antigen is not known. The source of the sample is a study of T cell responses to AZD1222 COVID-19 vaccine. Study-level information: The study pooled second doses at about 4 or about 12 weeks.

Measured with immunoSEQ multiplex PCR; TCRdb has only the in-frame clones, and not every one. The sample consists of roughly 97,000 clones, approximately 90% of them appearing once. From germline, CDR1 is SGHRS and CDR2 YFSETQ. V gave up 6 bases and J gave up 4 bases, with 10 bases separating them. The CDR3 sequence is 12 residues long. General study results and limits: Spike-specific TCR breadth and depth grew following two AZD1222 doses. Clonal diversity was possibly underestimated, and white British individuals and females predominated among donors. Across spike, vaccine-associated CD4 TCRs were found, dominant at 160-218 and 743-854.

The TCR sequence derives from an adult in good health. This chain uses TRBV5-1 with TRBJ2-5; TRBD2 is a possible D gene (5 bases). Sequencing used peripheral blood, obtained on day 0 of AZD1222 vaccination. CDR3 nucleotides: TGCGCCAGCAATAGCGAGGGAGAGACCCAGTACTTC. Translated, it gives CASNSEGETQYF. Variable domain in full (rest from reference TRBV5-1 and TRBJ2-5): KAGVTQTPRYLIKTRGQQVTLSCSPISGHRSVSWYQQTPGQGLQFLFEYFSETQRNKGNFPGRFSGRQFSNSRSEMNVSTLELGDSALYLCASNSEGETQYFGPGTRLLVL.